Listed here are 2 T cell receptor beta chains from one sample, sequenced in a study of blood T cell repertoires in COVID-19. Here immunoSEQ multiplex PCR was the method, and the copy in TCRdb shows in-frame clones only, minus some. The data show around 130,000 clones, with 65% to 85% seen just once and 3% to 4.5% held by the top ten. The source material was PBMCs or T cells enriched from blood (not recorded which). The receptors shown here come from a woman aged 25 to 39 who had recovered from COVID-19.

The rearrangement links TRBV7-9 to TRBJ2-2; D gene ambiguous. The germline V gene has CDR1 SEHNR and CDR2 FQNEAQ (reference sequence). This CDR3 comprises 13 residues. Trimming removed 5 bases at V and 7 bases at J, with 11 bases between. CDR3 residues: CASSRGVVGELFF. In nucleotides, the CDR3 is TGTGCCAGCAGCCGAGGCGTGGTCGGGGAGCTGTTTTTT.

The J gene is TRBJ1-2, the V gene TRBV27; maybe TRBD1 (5 bases). The germline CDR1 and CDR2 sequences are MNHEY and SMNVEV (reference sequence). CDR3 length: 15 amino acids. With 3 bases removed from V and 2 bases from J, the gap between germline ends came to 13 bases. The CDR3, as DNA: TGTGCCAGCAGTTTTCGGCGGACACCGAACTATGGCTACACCTTC. Residues: CASSFRRTPNYGYTF.